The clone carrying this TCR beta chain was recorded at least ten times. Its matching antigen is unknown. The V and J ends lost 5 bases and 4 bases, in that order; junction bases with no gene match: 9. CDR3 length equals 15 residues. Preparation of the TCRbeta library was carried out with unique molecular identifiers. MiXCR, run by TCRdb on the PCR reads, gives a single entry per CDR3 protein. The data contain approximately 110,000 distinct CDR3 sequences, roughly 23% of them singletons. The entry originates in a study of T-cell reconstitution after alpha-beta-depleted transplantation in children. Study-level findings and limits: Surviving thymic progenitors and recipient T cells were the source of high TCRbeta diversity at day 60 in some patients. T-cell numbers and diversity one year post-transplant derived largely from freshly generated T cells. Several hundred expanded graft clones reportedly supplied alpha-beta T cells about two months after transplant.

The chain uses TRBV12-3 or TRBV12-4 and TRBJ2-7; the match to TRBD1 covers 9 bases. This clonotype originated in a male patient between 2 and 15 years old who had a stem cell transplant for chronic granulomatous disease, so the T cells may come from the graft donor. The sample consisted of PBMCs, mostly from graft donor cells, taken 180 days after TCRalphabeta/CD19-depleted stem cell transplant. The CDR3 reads CASSPRTGVRYEQYF. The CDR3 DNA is TGTGCCAGCAGTCCGAGGACAGGGGTTAGGTACGAGCAGTACTTC.